This T cell receptor (beta chain) appears in the sequencing data of a study of shared clonotypes between healthy human individuals. Study context: Three plates each covered CD4 naive and memory; CD8 naive two, CD8 memory one. Study outcomes and limitations: The genetic and exposure-history diversity represented was limited by few donors.

Germline CDR1 is LNHDA and CDR2 is SQIVND (reference sequence). V was shortened by 5 bases and J by 4 bases, with 11 bases between the two germline ends. This CDR3 is built from 13 residues. The data were produced by immunoSEQ multiplex PCR, yet TCRdb's version contains in-frame clones alone and is incomplete. The table includes about 650,000 clones, nearly 97% detected once. Points on this clone: Its antigen is as yet unknown.

In the naive CD8 group, cells lacked CD45RO and were positively selected for CCR7, so terminally differentiated effector memory CD45RA+ cells were left out. Study donors comprised healthy, HIV-negative adults devoid of recent acute infection or vaccination. Material for sequencing was naive CD8+ T cells sorted from blood. The source is a woman in her twenties or thirties in good health. The J gene is TRBJ1-2, the V gene TRBV19, with TRBD1 as a possible D gene (5 bases). The CDR3 loop is CASSPGARYGYTF. The CDR3 DNA reads as TGTGCCAGTAGTCCCGGGGCCCGCTATGGCTACACCTTC.